This entry describes one T cell receptor (beta chain). Reverse transcription of about 0.45 to 1 ug RNA used random hexamers. Amplification of TCR beta CDR3 spanned 54 Vbeta and 13 Jbeta via immunoSEQ multiplex PCR. TCRdb used MiXCR to reprocess the immunoSEQ multiplex PCR reads, holding one entry per CDR3 protein. The sample contains some 180,000 distinct CDR3 sequences, approximately 95% of which appear only once. V was pared by 5 bases and J by 4 bases, with 15 bases between. The CDR3 extends over 15 amino acids. The data originate from a study of CD8 T cells in Susac syndrome. The sample taken for sequencing was CD4+ T cells from PBMCs. The source of this sequence is a human donor in good health. The chain couples TRBV12-3 or TRBV12-4 to TRBJ1-5, with D possibly TRBD1 on 6 matching bases. The CDR3 coding sequence is TGTGCCAGCAGTCCGGGACACCTGAGAAATCAGCCCCAGCATTTT. Its protein is CASSPGHLRNQPQHF.